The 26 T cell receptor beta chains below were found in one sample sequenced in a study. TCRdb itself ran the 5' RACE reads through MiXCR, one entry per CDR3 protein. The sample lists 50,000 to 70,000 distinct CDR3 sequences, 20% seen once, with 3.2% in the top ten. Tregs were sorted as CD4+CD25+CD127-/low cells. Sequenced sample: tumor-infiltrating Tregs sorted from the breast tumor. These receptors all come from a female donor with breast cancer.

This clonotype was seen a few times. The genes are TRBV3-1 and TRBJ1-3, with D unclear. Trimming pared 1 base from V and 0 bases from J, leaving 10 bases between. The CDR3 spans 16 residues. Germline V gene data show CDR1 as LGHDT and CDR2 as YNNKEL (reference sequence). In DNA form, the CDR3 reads TGTGCCAGCAGCCAAGTTCCCGCATTCTCTGGAAACACCATATATTTT. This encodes CASSQVPAFSGNTIYF.

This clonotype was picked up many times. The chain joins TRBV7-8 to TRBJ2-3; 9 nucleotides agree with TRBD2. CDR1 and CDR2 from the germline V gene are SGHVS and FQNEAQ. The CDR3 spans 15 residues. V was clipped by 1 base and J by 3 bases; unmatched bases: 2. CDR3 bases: TGTGCCAGCAGCTTAGGGCTAGCGGGGACAGATACGCAGTATTTT. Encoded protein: CASSLGLAGTDTQYF.

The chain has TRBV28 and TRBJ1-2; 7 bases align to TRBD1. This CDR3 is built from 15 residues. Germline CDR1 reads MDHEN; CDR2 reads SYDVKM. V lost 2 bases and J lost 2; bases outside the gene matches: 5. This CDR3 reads CASSLLQGLNYGYTF. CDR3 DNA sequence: TGTGCCAGCAGTTTACTACAGGGGTTAAACTATGGCTACACCTTC.

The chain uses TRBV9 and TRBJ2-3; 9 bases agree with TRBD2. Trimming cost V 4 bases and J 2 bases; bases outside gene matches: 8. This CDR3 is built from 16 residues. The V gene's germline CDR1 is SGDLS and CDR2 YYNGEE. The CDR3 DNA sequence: TGTGCCAGCAGCCCTCGGGCGGGGGGGTACACAGATACGCAGTATTTT. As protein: CASSPRAGGYTDTQYF.

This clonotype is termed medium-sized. The CDR3, as DNA: TGCGCCAGCAGCAGGCAGGGAATGATACTGTCTGGAAACACCATATATTTT. As protein: CASSRQGMILSGNTIYF. This chain uses TRBV4-1 with TRBJ1-3; possible D gene TRBD1, 5 bases. The ends were cut back, 5 bases at V and 1 base at J, with 18 bases in the middle. The V gene's germline CDR1 is MGHRA and CDR2 YSYEKL. The CDR3 spans 17 residues.

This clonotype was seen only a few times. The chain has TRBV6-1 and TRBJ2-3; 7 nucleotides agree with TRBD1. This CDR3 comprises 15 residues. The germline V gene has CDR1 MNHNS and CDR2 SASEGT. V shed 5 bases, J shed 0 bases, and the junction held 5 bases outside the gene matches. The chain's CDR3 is CASSPGQRSTDTQYF. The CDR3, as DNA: TGTGCCAGCAGTCCGGGACAGAGGAGCACAGATACGCAGTATTTT.

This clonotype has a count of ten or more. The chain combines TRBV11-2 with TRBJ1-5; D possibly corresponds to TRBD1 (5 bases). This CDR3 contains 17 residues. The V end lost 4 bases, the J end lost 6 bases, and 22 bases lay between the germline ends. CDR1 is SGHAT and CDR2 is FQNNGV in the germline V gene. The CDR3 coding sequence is TGTGCCAGCAGCTCCCGGGGGGTATCAGGGACGGGTCAGCCCCAGCATTTT. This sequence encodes CASSSRGVSGTGQPQHF.

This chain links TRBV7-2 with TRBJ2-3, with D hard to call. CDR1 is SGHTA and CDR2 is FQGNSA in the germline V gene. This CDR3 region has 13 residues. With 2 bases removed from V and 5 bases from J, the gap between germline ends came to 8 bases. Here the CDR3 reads CASSLYDRDTQYF. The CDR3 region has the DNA TGTGCCAGCAGCTTATACGATCGAGATACGCAGTATTTT.

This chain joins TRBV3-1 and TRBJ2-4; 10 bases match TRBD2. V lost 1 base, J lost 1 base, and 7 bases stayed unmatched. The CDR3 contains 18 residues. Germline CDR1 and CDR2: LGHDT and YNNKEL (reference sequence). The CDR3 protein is CASSQALAGGGAKNIQYF. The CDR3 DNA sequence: TGTGCCAGCAGCCAAGCGTTAGCGGGGGGCGGGGCCAAAAACATTCAGTACTTC.

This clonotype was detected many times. CDR3 nucleotides: TGTGCCAGCAGTCCTACTAGCGGCCCCCCGGATACGCAGTATTTT. This translates into CASSPTSGPPDTQYF. This chain links TRBV11-2 with TRBJ2-3; 8 nucleotides match TRBD2. The CDR3 runs 15 residues. Trimming removed 6 bases from V and 6 bases from J; junction bases left unmatched: 11. CDR1 and CDR2 (germline): SGHAT, FQNNGV.

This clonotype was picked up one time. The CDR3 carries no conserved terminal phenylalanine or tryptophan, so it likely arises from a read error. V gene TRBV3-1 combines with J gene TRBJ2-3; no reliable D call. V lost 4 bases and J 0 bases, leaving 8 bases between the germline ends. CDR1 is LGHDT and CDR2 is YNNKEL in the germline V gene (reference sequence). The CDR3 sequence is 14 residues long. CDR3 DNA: TGTGCCAGCAGCCCGCAGACTAGCACAGATACGCAGTATATT. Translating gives CASSPQTSTDTQYI.

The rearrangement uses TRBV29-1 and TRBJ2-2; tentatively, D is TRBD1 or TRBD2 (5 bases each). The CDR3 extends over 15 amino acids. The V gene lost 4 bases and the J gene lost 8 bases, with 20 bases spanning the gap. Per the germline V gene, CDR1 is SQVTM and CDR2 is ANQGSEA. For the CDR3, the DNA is TGCAGCGTTGCCTCCCCGAGGGACGGGGTGGGGGAGCTGTTTTTT. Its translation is CSVASPRDGVGELFF.

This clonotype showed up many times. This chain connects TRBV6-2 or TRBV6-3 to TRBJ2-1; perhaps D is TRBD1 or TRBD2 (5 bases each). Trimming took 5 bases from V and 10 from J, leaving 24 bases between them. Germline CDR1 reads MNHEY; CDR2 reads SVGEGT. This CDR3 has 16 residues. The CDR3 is CASSGFPAAPGSEQFF. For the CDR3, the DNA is TGTGCCAGCAGTGGGTTCCCAGCGGCACCAGGGAGCGAGCAGTTCTTC.

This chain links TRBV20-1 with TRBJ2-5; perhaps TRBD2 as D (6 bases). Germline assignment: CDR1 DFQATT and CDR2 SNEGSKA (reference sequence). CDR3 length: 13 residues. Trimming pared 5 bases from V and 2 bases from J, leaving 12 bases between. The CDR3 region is CSAPGTVQETQYF. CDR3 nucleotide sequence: TGCAGTGCTCCTGGGACTGTTCAAGAGACCCAGTACTTC.

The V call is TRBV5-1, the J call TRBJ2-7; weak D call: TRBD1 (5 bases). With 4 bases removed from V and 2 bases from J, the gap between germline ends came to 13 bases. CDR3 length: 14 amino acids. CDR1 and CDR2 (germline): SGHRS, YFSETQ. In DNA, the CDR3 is TGCGCCAGCAGCCTACAGGCTCACGCCTACGAGCAGTACTTC. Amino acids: CASSLQAHAYEQYF. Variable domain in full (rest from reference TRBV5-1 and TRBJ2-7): KAGVTQTPRYLIKTRGQQVTLSCSPISGHRSVSWYQQTPGQGLQFLFEYFSETQRNKGNFPGRFSGRQFSNSRSEMNVSTLELGDSALYLCASSLQAHAYEQYFGPGTRLTVT.

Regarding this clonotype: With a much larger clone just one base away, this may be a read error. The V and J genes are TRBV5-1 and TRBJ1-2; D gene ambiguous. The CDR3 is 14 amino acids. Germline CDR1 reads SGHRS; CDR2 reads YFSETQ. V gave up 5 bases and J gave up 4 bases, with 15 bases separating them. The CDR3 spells CASSRTRGSYGYTF. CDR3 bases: TGCGCCAGCAGTAGGACTCGGGGAAGCTATGGCTACACCTTC. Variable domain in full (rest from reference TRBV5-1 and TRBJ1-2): KAGVTQTPRYLIKTRGQQVTLSCSPISGHRSVSWYQQTPGQGLQFLFEYFSETQRNKGNFPGRFSGRQFSNSRSEMNVSTLELGDSALYLCASSRTRGSYGYTFGSGTRLTVV.

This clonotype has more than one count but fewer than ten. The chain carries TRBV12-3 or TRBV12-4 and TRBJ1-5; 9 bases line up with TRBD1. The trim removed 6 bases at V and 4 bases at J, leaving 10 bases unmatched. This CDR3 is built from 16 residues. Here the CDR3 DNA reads TGTGCCAGCAGCTTCTCCCCCGGGACAGGGAATCAGCCCCAGCATTTT. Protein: CASSFSPGTGNQPQHF.

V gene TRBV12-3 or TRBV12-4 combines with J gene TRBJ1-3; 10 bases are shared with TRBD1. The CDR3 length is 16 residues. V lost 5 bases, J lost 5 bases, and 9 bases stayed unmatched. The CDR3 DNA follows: TGTGCCAGCAGTCGTAGGGGACAGGGGAGAAGAAACACCATATATTTT. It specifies CASSRRGQGRRNTIYF.

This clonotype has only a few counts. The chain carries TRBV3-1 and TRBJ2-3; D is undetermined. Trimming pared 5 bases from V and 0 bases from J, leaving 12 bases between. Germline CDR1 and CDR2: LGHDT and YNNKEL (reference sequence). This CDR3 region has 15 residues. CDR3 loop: CASSSFRRSTDTQYF. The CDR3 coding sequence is TGTGCCAGCAGCTCCTTCCGGAGAAGCACAGATACGCAGTATTTT.

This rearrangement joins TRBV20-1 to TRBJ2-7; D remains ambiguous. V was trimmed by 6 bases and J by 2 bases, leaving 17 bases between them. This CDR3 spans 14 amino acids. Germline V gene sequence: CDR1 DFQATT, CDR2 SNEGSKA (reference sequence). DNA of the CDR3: TGCAGTGCCCAGCTTAGACTCCTACCCTACGAGCAGTACTTC. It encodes CSAQLRLLPYEQYF.

DNA of the CDR3: TGCAGTGCTAACTATGGCTACACCTTC. Translation: CSANYGYTF. The chain carries TRBV20-1 and TRBJ1-2; D gene uncertain. The germline V gene encodes CDR1 DFQATT and CDR2 SNEGSKA (reference sequence). This CDR3 has 9 amino acids. Trimming took 4 bases from V and 3 from J, leaving 0 bases between them.

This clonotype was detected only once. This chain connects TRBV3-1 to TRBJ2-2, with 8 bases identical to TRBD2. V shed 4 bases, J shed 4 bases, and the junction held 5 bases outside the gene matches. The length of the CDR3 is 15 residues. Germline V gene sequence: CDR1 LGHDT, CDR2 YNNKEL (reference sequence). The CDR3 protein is CASSRIAGSTGELFF. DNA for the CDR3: TGTGCCAGCAGCCGTATAGCGGGAAGCACCGGGGAGCTGTTTTTT.

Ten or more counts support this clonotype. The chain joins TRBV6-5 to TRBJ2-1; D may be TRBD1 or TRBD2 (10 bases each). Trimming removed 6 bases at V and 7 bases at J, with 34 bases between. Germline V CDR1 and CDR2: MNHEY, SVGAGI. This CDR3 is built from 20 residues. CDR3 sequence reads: CASSPTGQGVPSGSSNEQFF. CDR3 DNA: TGTGCCAGCAGCCCTACTGGACAGGGGGTGCCTAGCGGGAGTAGTAATGAGCAGTTCTTC.

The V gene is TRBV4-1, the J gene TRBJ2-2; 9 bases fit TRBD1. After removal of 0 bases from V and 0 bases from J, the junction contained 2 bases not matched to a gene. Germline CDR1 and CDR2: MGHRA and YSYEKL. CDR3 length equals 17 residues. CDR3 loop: CASSQEGTGTNTGELFF. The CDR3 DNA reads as TGCGCCAGCAGCCAAGAGGGGACAGGGACGAACACCGGGGAGCTGTTTTTT.

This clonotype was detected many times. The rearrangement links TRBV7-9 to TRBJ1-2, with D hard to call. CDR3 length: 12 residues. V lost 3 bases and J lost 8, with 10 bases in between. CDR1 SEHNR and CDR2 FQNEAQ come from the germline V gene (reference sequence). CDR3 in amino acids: CASSFRESGYTF. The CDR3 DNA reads TGTGCCAGCAGCTTTCGGGAGAGCGGCTACACCTTC.

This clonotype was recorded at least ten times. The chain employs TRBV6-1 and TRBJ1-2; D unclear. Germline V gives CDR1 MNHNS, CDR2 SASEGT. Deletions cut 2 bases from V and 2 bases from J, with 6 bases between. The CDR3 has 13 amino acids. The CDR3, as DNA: TGTGCCAGCAGTGAAAGGGCAAACTATGGCTACACCTTC. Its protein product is CASSERANYGYTF.